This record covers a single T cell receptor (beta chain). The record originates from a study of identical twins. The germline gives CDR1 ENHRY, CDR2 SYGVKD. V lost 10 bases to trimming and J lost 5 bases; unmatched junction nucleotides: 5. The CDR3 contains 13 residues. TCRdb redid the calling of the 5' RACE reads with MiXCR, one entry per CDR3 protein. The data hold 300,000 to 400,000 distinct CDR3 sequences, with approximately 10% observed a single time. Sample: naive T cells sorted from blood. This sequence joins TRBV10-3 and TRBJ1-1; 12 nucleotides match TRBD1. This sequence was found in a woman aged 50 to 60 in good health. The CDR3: CATVGQGATEAFF. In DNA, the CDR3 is TGTGCCACCGTGGGACAGGGGGCAACTGAAGCTTTCTTT.